A selection of T cell receptor beta chains follows, all from one sample in a study of technical replicates of blood from a handful of donors. Sequenced by immunoSEQ multiplex PCR; TCRdb stores in-frame clones only, minus some. The sample includes roughly 74,000 clones, roughly 91% seen only once; the top ten take 0.39%. The sequenced sample consisted of T cells isolated from PBMCs. These receptor sequences come from a human donor in good health. CDR3s include the opening cysteine and the closing phenylalanine or tryptophan. D genes are given only for firm matches. Only part of the rows carry a size: once, few, many, or a class if the clone is expanded.

clone size | J gene | V gene | D gene | CDR3 length | CDR3 DNA | CDR3 protein
- | TRBJ2-3 | TRBV21-1 | - | 10 | TGTGCCAGCGGCCCAGATACGCAGTATTTT | CASGPDTQYF
- | TRBJ2-7 | TRBV27 | - | 14 | TGTGCCAGCACTCAAGGACTGTACTCCTACGAGCAGTACTTC | CASTQGLYSYEQYF
- | TRBJ2-7 | TRBV7-8 | - | 12 | TGTGCCAGCAGCTTAGGGCAGAACGAGCAGTACTTC | CASSLGQNEQYF
- | TRBJ2-2 | TRBV9 | - | 16 | TGTGCCAGCAGCGTAGCCAGCCCTATAGGAGAGGGGGAGCTGTTTTTT | CASSVASPIGEGELFF
- | TRBJ2-5 | TRBV4-1 | TRBD2 | 15 | TGCGCCAGCAGCCACCCCAGCGGGAGGGAAGAGACCCAGTACTTC | CASSHPSGREETQYF
- | TRBJ2-7 | TRBV28 | TRBD2 | 14 | TGTGCCAGCAGCCAGGCGGGGGAAGGAGGCGAGCAGTACTTC | CASSQAGEGGEQYF
few | TRBJ2-2 | TRBV2 | TRBD1 | 17 | TGTGCCAGCAGTACTCCGGACAGGGTGCAGCCTGTCGGGGAGCTGTTTTTT | CASSTPDRVQPVGELFF
- | TRBJ2-4 | TRBV18 | - | 14 | TGTGCCAGCTCACCGGGAGGAGACAAAAACATTCAGTACTTC | CASSPGGDKNIQYF
once | TRBJ2-1 | TRBV4-3 | TRBD2 | 15 | TGCGCCAGCAGCCCGGGAGGGTATGCGTACAATGAGCAGTTCTTC | CASSPGGYAYNEQFF
- | TRBJ2-7 | TRBV7-8 | - | 12 | TGTGCCAGCTGGGGCGGGAACCACGAGCAGTACTTC | CASWGGNHEQYF
- | TRBJ2-7 | TRBV6-1 | TRBD1 | 15 | TGTGCCAGCAGTGAATCGGGGACAGGGGATCACGAGCAGTACTTC | CASSESGTGDHEQYF
- | TRBJ1-1 | TRBV5-1 | TRBD1 | 12 | TGCGCCAGCAGCGTACAGGGGGCAGAAGCTTTCTTT | CASSVQGAEAFF
- | TRBJ2-3 | TRBV6-1 | TRBD1 | 19 | TGTGCCAGCAGTGGGGCCCTTTCGGCGACAGGGTCGTTAACAGATACGCAGTATTTT | CASSGALSATGSLTDTQYF
- | TRBJ2-3 | TRBV29-1 | TRBD2 | 14 | TGCAGCGTTGTCGGGCGGGAGAACACAGATACGCAGTATTTT | CSVVGRENTDTQYF
- | TRBJ1-5 | TRBV27 | TRBD1 | 13 | TGTGCCAGCAGTCCGACAGGGTCTCAGCCCCAGCATTTT | CASSPTGSQPQHF
- | TRBJ2-7 | TRBV4-2 | - | 15 | TGTGCCAGCAGCCCAACCCAGGTAATCTCCTACGAGCAGTACTTC | CASSPTQVISYEQYF
- | TRBJ2-1 | TRBV7-9 | TRBD2 | 16 | TGTGCCAGCAGCACTGGACTAGCGGGCCTGGGCAATGAGCAGTTCTTC | CASSTGLAGLGNEQFF
- | TRBJ2-1 | TRBV5-4 | TRBD2 | 15 | TGTGCCAGCAGCAACGGGAGGCGGGAGTACAATGAGCAGTTCTTC | CASSNGRREYNEQFF
once | TRBJ2-7 | TRBV11-3 | - | 15 | TGTGCCAGCAGCTTAAAGGCAGGGACTGTTTACGAGCAGTACTTC | CASSLKAGTVYEQYF
- | TRBJ2-7 | TRBV27 | - | 14 | TGTGCCAGCAGTTTTACGCAGGGTCTCCACGAGCAGTACTTC | CASSFTQGLHEQYF
once | TRBJ1-2 | TRBV7-9 | - | 14 | TGTGCCAGCAGCTTAGCATCGGCAGGGCAAGGCTACACCTTC | CASSLASAGQGYTF
- | TRBJ2-7 | TRBV19 | - | 13 | TGTGCCAGTAGTCCATCGGGTGACTACGAGCAGTACTTC | CASSPSGDYEQYF
once | TRBJ2-1 | TRBV11-2 | TRBD2 | 17 | TGTGCCAGCAGCTCCCGGGGTAGCGGGATCTCCTACAATGAGCAGTTCTTC | CASSSRGSGISYNEQFF
- | TRBJ2-6 | TRBV28 | TRBD2 | 21 | TGTGCCAGCAGCCCGCTTCCTCTAGCGGGAGGGAAAGGACTTGGGGCCAACGTCCTGACTTTC | CASSPLPLAGGKGLGANVLTF
few | TRBJ1-1 | TRBV4-3 | - | 14 | TGCGCCAGCAGCCAAGATATCGTGTTGACTGAAGCTTTCTTT | CASSQDIVLTEAFF
- | TRBJ1-2 | TRBV10-3 | - | 13 | TGTGCCATCAGTGACAGATCGAACTATGGCTACACCTTC | CAISDRSNYGYTF
- | TRBJ2-3 | TRBV15 | - | 14 | TGTGCCACCAGCAGAGCGCGGGATACAGATACGCAGTATTTT | CATSRARDTDTQYF
- | TRBJ2-7 | TRBV27 | TRBD2 | 15 | TGTGCCAGCAGTGAGCTAGCGGGAGTTCTCCACGAGCAGTACTTC | CASSELAGVLHEQYF
- | TRBJ2-1 | TRBV7-9 | TRBD1 | 16 | TGTGCCAGCAGCTCACCGGGACAGGGAGGTTACAATGAGCAGTTCTTC | CASSSPGQGGYNEQFF
- | TRBJ2-7 | TRBV11-1 | - | 15 | TGTGCCAGCAGCTTAGACGTAGCGGTTCCCTACGAGCAGTACTTC | CASSLDVAVPYEQYF
- | TRBJ2-3 | TRBV18 | - | 14 | TGTGCCAGCTCACCTCTAAGGTCTTCGGAGACGCAGTATTTT | CASSPLRSSETQYF
once | TRBJ2-7 | TRBV4-1 | TRBD2 | 15 | TGCGCCAGCAGCCAAGCAGCGGGGAGCTCCTACGAGCAGTACTTC | CASSQAAGSSYEQYF
- | TRBJ1-1 | TRBV4-1 | - | 15 | TGCGCCAGCAGCCAAGTTTACAGGCTAACGTCTGAAGCTTTCTTT | CASSQVYRLTSEAFF
- | TRBJ2-7 | TRBV19 | TRBD2 | 13 | TGTGCCAGTAGGCCGGGGGGGCGGTACGAGCAGTACTTC | CASRPGGRYEQYF
- | TRBJ2-7 | TRBV11-3 | TRBD1 | 14 | TGTGCCAGCAGCTTACGGGGACAGGACTACGAGCAGTACTTC | CASSLRGQDYEQYF
- | TRBJ1-1 | TRBV28 | - | 14 | TGTGCCAGCAGGCGCAGGGCATTCAACACTGAAGCTTTCTTT | CASRRRAFNTEAFF
- | TRBJ2-7 | TRBV29-1 | - | 11 | TGCAGCGTAAGGACAATCTACGAGCAGTACTTC | CSVRTIYEQYF
- | TRBJ2-3 | TRBV25-1 | - | 14 | TGTGCCAGCAGTGGCCCCAGTACAGGAGATACGCAGTATTTT | CASSGPSTGDTQYF
- | TRBJ2-1 | TRBV9 | TRBD2 | 17 | TGTGCCAGCAGCGCCCCCCGGGCTAGCGGGAGGGTGGATGAGCAGTTCTTC | CASSAPRASGRVDEQFF
- | TRBJ2-4 | TRBV19 | TRBD1 | 16 | TGTGCCAGTAGTATCGGGACAGGGGGCCAAACAAACATTCAGTACTTC | CASSIGTGGQTNIQYF
- | TRBJ2-1 | TRBV10-3 | TRBD2 | 16 | TGTGCCATCAGTGAGTCGAGCGGGAGCTCCTACAATGAGCAGTTCTTC | CAISESSGSSYNEQFF
- | TRBJ2-7 | TRBV9 | - | 15 | TGTGCCAGCAGCGTTACAAGTTCTAGCTCCTACGAGCAGTACTTC | CASSVTSSSSYEQYF
- | TRBJ2-1 | TRBV7-7 | TRBD2 | 15 | TGTGCCAGCAGCGTTACTAGCGGGATTTTGGATGAGCAGTTCTTC | CASSVTSGILDEQFF
- | TRBJ1-3 | TRBV7-3 | TRBD1 | 16 | TGTGCCAGCAGCTTACCCGGGACAGGCTCTGGAAACACCATATATTTT | CASSLPGTGSGNTIYF
- | TRBJ1-5 | TRBV28 | - | 14 | TGTGCCAGCAGCCCCCAGGGTGGGAACCAGCCCCAGCATTTT | CASSPQGGNQPQHF
- | TRBJ2-3 | TRBV19 | - | 15 | TGTGCCAGTAGTACCCGAGAGGGGGTGGCAGATACGCAGTATTTT | CASSTREGVADTQYF
once | TRBJ2-5 | TRBV29-1 | - | 14 | TGCAGCGTTGAAGACGTGCGGGTCGGGGAGACCCAGTACTTC | CSVEDVRVGETQYF
- | TRBJ2-3 | TRBV9 | TRBD1 | 16 | TGTGCCAGCAGCCCACGGGACAGCAGACGCACAGATACGCAGTATTTT | CASSPRDSRRTDTQYF
- | TRBJ2-5 | TRBV9 | - | 15 | TGTGCCAGCAGCGTAGCTGGGCGGGGCCAAGAGACCCAGTACTTC | CASSVAGRGQETQYF
- | TRBJ1-3 | TRBV5-1 | TRBD1 | 15 | TGCGCCAGCAGCATAGGACAGGGGATTGGAAACACCATATATTTT | CASSIGQGIGNTIYF
- | TRBJ2-5 | TRBV7-3 | - | 17 | TGTGCCAGCAGCTTAACCCCCCAGGGAATACCCCAAGAGACCCAGTACTTC | CASSLTPQGIPQETQYF
- | TRBJ1-1 | TRBV7-6 | - | 14 | TGTGCCAGCAGCTTAGGCGCGGGGAACACTGAAGCTTTCTTT | CASSLGAGNTEAFF
- | TRBJ1-5 | TRBV27 | - | 13 | TGTGCCAGCAGTTTATCCTTGAGGCAGCCCCAGCATTTT | CASSLSLRQPQHF